This passage covers 8 T cell receptor beta chains from one sample sequenced in a study of blood T cells in healthy people across ages. For the second PCR, which ran for about 7 to 11 cycles, a sample-barcoded 5' primer and a J-beta primer mix were used. TCRdb fed the 5' RACE reads into MiXCR, producing one record per CDR3 protein. The sample lists about 810,000 distinct CDR3 sequences; 35% to 40% were seen once. The material sequenced was blood. Every receptor here comes from a man aged 18 to 30 in good health.

This chain joins TRBV7-9 and TRBJ2-7, with a tentative D call TRBD1 (6 bases). CDR1 and CDR2 from the germline V gene are SEHNR and FQNEAQ (reference sequence). Trimming left V 5 bases short and J 2 bases short, with 10 bases between. The CDR3 covers 13 residues. DNA for the CDR3: TGTGCCAGCAGCCCGGACAGCCCCTACGAGCAGTACTTC. Encoded protein: CASSPDSPYEQYF.

V usage is TRBV4-1 and J usage is TRBJ2-2; 10 bases are shared with TRBD1. CDR1 is MGHRA, CDR2 YSYEKL, per germline. V shed 3 bases, J shed 2 bases, and the junction held 3 bases outside the gene matches. The CDR3 has 16 amino acids. This CDR3 reads CASSHGTGANTGELFF. DNA for the CDR3: TGCGCCAGCAGCCACGGGACAGGGGCCAACACCGGGGAGCTGTTTTTT.

This clonotype was detected only a few times. The gene calls are TRBV5-1 and TRBJ1-4; possible D gene TRBD1, 5 bases. CDR3 length equals 14 residues. CDR1 is SGHRS, CDR2 YFSETQ, per germline. The ends were cut back, 4 bases at V and 8 bases at J, with 15 bases in the middle. CDR3 sequence reads: CASSPGGTGEKLFF. In DNA, the CDR3 is TGCGCCAGCAGCCCCGGAGGGACTGGAGAAAAACTGTTTTTT. Looking up the rest from reference TRBV5-1 and TRBJ1-4 gives the full variable domain: KAGVTQTPRYLIKTRGQQVTLSCSPISGHRSVSWYQQTPGQGLQFLFEYFSETQRNKGNFPGRFSGRQFSNSRSEMNVSTLELGDSALYLCASSPGGTGEKLFFGSGTQLSVL.

The chain employs TRBV7-9 and TRBJ2-1, with D tentatively TRBD2 (7 bases). Germline assignment: CDR1 SEHNR and CDR2 FQNEAQ (reference sequence). V was cut by 2 bases and J by 0 bases, with 14 bases left in between. The CDR3 extends over 17 amino acids. The CDR3 nucleotides read TGTGCCAGCAGCTTACGAGGGGGGGGGAGCTCCTACAATGAGCAGTTCTTC. Its translation is CASSLRGGGSSYNEQFF.

Comment on this clonotype: A much more abundant neighbour one base away suggests this may be a read error. The chain uses TRBV20-1 and TRBJ1-1, with 7 bases that match TRBD1. J was trimmed by 9 bases and V by 5 bases; bases with no gene match: 6. This CDR3 has 11 amino acids. In germline, CDR1 is DFQATT, CDR2 SNEGSKA (reference sequence). This CDR3 reads CSASQGIKAFF. The CDR3 DNA is TGCAGTGCTTCACAGGGGATTAAAGCTTTCTTT.

This clonotype has more than one count but fewer than ten. V gene TRBV10-3 combines with J gene TRBJ1-5; D not certain. The CDR3 extends over 14 amino acids. Trimming pared 10 bases from V and 0 bases from J, leaving 13 bases between. From germline, CDR1 is ENHRY and CDR2 SYGVKD. As DNA, the CDR3 is TGTGCCACCAATACAGAATATAGCAATCAGCCCCAGCATTTT. Its protein is CATNTEYSNQPQHF.

This clonotype was observed once. The rearrangement links TRBV2 to TRBJ2-3; tentative D call: TRBD2 (7 bases). The CDR3 has 15 amino acids. The germline CDR1 and CDR2 sequences are SNHLY and FYNNEI. V was shortened by 8 bases and J by 6 bases, with 21 bases between the two germline ends. DNA for the CDR3: TGTGCCAGCTCCAGCGACCGGGGGGCCGGGGATACGCAGTATTTT. Protein product: CASSSDRGAGDTQYF.

The rearrangement joins TRBV12-3 or TRBV12-4 to TRBJ2-7; 9 nucleotides match TRBD1. The V and J ends lost 6 bases and 6 bases, in that order; junction bases with no gene match: 12. CDR3 size: 15 residues. In DNA, the CDR3 is TGTGCCAGCAGCCCCCCCGGGACAGGGCCCGTCGAGCAGTACTTC. It encodes CASSPPGTGPVEQYF.